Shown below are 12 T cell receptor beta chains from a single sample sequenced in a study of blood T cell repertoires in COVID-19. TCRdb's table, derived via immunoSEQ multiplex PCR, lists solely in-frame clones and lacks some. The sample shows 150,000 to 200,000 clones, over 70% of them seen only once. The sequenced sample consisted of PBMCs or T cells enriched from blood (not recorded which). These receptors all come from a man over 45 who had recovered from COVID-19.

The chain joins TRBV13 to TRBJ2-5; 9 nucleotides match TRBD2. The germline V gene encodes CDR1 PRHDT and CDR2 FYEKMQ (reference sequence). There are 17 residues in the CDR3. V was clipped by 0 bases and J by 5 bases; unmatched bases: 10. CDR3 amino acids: CASSLGPRGRAGETQYF. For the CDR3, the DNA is TGTGCCAGCAGCTTAGGCCCTCGCGGGAGGGCCGGGGAGACCCAGTACTTC.

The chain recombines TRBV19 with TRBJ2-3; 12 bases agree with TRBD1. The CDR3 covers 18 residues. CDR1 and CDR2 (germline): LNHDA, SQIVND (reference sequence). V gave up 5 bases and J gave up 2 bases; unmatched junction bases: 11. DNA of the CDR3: TGTGCCAGTAGTCCGAGCCCTCCGGGACAGGGGGCCACAGATACGCAGTATTTT. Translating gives CASSPSPPGQGATDTQYF.

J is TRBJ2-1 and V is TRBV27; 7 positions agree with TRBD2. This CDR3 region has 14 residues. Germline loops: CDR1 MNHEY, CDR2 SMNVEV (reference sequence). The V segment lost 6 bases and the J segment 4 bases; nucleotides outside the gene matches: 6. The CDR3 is CASRRGGVYNEQFF. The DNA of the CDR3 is TGTGCCAGCAGGAGGGGAGGGGTATACAATGAGCAGTTCTTC.

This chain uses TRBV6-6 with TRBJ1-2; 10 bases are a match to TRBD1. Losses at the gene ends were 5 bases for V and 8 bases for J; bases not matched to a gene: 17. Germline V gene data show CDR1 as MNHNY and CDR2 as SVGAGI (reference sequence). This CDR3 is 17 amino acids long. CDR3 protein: CASSHTSGTGVKGGYTF. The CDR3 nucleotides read TGTGCCAGCAGTCATACCTCGGGGACAGGGGTAAAAGGGGGCTACACCTTC.

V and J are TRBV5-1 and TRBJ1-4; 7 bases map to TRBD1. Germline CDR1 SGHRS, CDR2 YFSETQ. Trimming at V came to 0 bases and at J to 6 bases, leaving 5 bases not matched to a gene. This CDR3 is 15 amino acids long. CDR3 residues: CASSLAEQGHEKLFF. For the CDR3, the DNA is TGCGCCAGCAGCTTGGCCGAACAGGGGCATGAAAAACTGTTTTTT.

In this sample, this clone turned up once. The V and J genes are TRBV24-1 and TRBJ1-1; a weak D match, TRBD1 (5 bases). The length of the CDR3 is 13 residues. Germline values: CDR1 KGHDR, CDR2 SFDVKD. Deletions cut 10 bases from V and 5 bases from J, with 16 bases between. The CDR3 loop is CATYDSAGTEAFF. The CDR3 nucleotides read TGTGCCACTTACGACAGCGCTGGGACTGAAGCTTTCTTT.

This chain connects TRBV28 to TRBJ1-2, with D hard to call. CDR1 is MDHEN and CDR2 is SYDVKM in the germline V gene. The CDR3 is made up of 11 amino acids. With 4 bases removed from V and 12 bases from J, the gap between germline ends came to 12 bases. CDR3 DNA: TGTGCCAGCAGTTCTGGTCCCTCGGACACCTTC. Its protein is CASSSGPSDTF.

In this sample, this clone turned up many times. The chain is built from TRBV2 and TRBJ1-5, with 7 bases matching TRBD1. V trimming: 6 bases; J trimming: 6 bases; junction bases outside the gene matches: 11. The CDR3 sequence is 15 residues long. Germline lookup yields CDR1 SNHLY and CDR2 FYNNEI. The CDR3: CASSAGGGKGQPQHF. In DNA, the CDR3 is TGTGCCAGCAGCGCTGGAGGGGGCAAGGGTCAGCCCCAGCATTTT.

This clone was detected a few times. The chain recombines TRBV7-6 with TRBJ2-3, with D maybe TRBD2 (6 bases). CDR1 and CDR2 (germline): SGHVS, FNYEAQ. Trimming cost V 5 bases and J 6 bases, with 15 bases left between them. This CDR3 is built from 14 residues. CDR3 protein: CASSLGTGRDTQYF. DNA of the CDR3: TGTGCCAGCAGCCTAGGGACGGGGAGGGATACGCAGTATTTT.

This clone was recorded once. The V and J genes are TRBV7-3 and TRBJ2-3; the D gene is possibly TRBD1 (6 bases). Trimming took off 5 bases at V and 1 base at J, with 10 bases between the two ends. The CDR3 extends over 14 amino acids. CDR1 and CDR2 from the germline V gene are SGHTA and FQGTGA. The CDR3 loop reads CASSPQGGTDTQYF. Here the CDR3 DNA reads TGTGCCAGCAGCCCACAGGGAGGCACAGATACGCAGTATTTT.

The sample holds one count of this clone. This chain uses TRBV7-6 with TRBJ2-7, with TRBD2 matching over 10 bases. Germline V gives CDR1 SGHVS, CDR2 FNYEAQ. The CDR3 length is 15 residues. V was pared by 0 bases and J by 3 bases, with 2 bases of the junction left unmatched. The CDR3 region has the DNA TGTGCCAGCAGCTTAGCTAGCGGGGGGCACTACGAGCAGTACTTC. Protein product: CASSLASGGHYEQYF.

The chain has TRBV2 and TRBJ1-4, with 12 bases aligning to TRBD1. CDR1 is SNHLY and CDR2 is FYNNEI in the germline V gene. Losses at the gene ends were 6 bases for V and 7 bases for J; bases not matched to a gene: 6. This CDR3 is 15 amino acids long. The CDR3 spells CASSFGTGGGEKLFF. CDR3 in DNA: TGTGCCAGCAGCTTTGGGACAGGGGGCGGTGAAAAACTGTTTTTT. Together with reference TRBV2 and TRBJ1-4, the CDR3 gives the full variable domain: EPEVTQTPSHQVTQMGQEVILRCVPISNHLYFYWYRQILGQKVEFLVSFYNNEISEKSEIFDDQFSVERPDGSNFTLKIRSTKLEDSAMYFCASSFGTGGGEKLFFGSGTQLSVL.